This TCR beta chain was recorded in a study of blood T cell repertoires in COVID-19 (dated by TCRdb to about 2020). The study in broad terms: Collaborator samples came from the United States, Italy and Spain and covered acute and convalescent phases of COVID-19. The material from the prospective study consisted of cDNA or gDNA derived from T cells, B-cell-depleted T cells, or PBMCs. Subjects who had been exposed to COVID-19, were actively infected with it, or had recovered from it provided the deeply sampled blood TCRbeta repertoires that made up the dataset. A freely available public database, intended as a resource for researchers studying the immune response to SARS-CoV-2, is where the repertoires were released. The samples were drawn from the first 160 participants of the ongoing ImmuneRACE study and from 1,254 subjects provided by 6 global collaborators. Sample metadata almost always included a de-identified subject ID, COVID-19 status, age in years and sex. Where available, HLA class I and class II types were obtained from metadata supplied by the sample provider rather than from assay-based typing. Points the paper makes about the study in general: The amount of clinical and demographic metadata varied by source and participant and was provided uncurated.

The immunoSEQ Assay, a bias-controlled multiplex PCR, was used to amplify TCRbeta CDR3 regions from genomic DNA. The study's own analysis went as follows. The number of nucleated cells in each sample was estimated from the amplification of reference gene primers within the assay. To quantify the absolute abundance of each unique TCRbeta CDR3 rearrangement, sequence reads were collapsed and filtered. For each sample, productive Simpson clonality was calculated as the square root of Simpson's diversity index over productive rearrangements. The clones in this table, taken by TCRdb from immuneACCESS, are in-frame only. Not every clone is retained; where verified, under half of the shortfall comes from an unresolved V gene, and the cause of the rest is unknown. V and J calls plus clone size are reproduced from that table; the DNA served to infer D and trimming. Here the sample has about 87,000 clones; about 85% occur a single time. The ten largest clones add up to about 2% of the sample.

Collaborating institutions collected whole blood in K2EDTA tubes following their own protocols. For TCRbeta analysis, collaborators shipped samples in one of three forms: frozen whole blood, isolated PBMCs, or DNA extracted from either of those sample types. This clone was detected only a few times. No antigen is known for it. No base qualities exist here, and no much larger clone lies one base off it. Looking up the germline V gene yields CDR1 SGHTA and CDR2 FQGNSA. The CDR3, from cysteine to phenylalanine, totals 15 residues. CDR3 DNA is the only sequence kept; it has 45 bases, read in frame from the first base. V is cut back by 3 bases and J by 2 bases, with 5 bases in the junction unmatched.

The sequence came from a woman between 65 and 79 years old with acute or convalescent COVID-19. The sequence joins TRBV7-2 to TRBJ1-2, with 8 junctional bases fitting TRBD1. Sequencing used peripheral blood. The nucleotides are TGTGCCAGCAGCTTTCGGACAGGGCCCAACTATGGCTACACCTTC. This is translated as CASSFRTGPNYGYTF.